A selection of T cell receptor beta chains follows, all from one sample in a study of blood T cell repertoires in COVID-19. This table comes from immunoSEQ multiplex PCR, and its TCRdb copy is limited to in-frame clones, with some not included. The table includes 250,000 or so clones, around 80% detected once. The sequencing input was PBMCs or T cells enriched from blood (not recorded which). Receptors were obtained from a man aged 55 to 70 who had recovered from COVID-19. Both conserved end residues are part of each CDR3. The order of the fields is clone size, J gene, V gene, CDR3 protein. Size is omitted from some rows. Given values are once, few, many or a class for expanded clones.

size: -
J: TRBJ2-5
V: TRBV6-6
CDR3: CASSYFSQRGRETQYF

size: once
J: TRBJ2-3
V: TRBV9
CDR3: CASSSRTSGAAWDTQYF

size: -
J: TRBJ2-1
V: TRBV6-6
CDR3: CASSYSGASYNEQFF

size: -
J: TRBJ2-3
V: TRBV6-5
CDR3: CASSFLERGFTDTQYF

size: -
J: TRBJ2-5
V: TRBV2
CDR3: CASRAGQGRQETQYF

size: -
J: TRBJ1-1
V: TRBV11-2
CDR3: CASRGDRLGAFF

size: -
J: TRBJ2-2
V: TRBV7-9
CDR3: CASSPDRRPNTGELFF

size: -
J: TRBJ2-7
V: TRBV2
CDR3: CASKPGLSYEQYF

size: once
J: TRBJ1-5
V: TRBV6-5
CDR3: CASRGGQKENQPQHF

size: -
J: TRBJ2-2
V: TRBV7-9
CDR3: CASSPLLYESRAGELFF

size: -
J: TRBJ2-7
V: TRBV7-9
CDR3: CASSSFPQAYEQYF

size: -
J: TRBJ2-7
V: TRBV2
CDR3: CASSPTSGGISEQYF

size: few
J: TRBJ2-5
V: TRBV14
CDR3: CASSLEIAGGSETQYF

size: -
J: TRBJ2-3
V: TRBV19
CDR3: CASSRGQGVKDTQYF

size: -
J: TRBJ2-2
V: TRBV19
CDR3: CASSTQGPGELFF

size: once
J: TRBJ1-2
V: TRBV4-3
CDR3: CASSPQGNIGYGYTF

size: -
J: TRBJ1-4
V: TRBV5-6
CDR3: CASSFSGLNEKLFF

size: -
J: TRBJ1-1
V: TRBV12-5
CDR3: CASGLTSRGMNTEAFF

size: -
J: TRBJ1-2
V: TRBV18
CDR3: CASSQSQGTYGYTF

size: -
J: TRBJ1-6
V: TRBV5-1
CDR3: CASSLGTGSNSPLHF

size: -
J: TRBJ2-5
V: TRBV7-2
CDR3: CASSPTSGGGFQETQYF

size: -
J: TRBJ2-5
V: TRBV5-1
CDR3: CASSLGDSRETQYF

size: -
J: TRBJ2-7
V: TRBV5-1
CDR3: CASSLNTARGYEQYF

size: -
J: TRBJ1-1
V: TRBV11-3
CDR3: CASSLQDRKNTEAFF

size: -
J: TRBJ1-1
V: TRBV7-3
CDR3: CASSSQGVNTEAFF

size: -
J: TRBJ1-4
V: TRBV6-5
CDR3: CATQRPEGEKLFF

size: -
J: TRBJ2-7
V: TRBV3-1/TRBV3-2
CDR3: CASSFALTGSYEQYF

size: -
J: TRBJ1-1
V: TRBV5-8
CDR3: CASSLLRNTEAFF

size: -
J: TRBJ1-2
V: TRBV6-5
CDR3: CASSYSRQGEGGYTF

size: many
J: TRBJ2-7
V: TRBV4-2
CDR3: CASSEAGQAVYEQYF

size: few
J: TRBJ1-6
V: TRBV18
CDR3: CASSPLGRGGDSPLHF

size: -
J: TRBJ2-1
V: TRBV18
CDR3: CASSPPGPRNEQFF

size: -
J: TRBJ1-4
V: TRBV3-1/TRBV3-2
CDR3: CASSQDNARWREKLFF

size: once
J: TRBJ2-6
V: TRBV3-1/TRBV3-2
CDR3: CASSPRPGTGDGANVLTF

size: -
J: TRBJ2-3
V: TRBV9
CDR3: CASSLRDRRPTDTQYF

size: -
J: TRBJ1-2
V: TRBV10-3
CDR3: CAISDPTVQGYTF

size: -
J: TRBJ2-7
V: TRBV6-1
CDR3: CASSEPYSYEQYF

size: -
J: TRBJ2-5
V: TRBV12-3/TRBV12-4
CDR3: CACRLGLATQYF

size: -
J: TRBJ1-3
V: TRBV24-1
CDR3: CATSDLREGPRYF

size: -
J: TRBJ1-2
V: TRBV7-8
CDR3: CASSFGLREANYGYTF

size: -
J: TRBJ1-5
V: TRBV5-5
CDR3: CASSFSDRANQPQHF

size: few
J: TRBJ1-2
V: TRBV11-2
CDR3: CASSPDRAYGYTF

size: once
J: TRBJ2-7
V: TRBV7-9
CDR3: CASSSRDTITYEQYF

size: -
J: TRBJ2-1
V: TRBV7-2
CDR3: CASSRDRVRPFF

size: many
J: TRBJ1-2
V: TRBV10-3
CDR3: CAISESQGVIPYGYTF

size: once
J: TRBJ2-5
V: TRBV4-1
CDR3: CASSQVWDTPGETQYF

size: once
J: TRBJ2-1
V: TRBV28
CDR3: CANSRGRAVNEQFF

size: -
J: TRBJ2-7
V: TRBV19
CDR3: CASSMGTGGYEQYF

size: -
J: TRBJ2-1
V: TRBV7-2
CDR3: CASRNRLAGGNNEQFF

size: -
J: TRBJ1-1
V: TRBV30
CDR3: CAWNPTFDREAFF

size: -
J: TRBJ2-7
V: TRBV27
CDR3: CASSSRPMPGGLSYEQYF

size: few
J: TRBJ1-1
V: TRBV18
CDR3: CASSRMTGQNTEAFF

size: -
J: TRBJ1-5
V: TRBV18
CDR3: CASSPQGVEQPQHF

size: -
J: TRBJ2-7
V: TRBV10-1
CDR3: CASSRGYEQYF